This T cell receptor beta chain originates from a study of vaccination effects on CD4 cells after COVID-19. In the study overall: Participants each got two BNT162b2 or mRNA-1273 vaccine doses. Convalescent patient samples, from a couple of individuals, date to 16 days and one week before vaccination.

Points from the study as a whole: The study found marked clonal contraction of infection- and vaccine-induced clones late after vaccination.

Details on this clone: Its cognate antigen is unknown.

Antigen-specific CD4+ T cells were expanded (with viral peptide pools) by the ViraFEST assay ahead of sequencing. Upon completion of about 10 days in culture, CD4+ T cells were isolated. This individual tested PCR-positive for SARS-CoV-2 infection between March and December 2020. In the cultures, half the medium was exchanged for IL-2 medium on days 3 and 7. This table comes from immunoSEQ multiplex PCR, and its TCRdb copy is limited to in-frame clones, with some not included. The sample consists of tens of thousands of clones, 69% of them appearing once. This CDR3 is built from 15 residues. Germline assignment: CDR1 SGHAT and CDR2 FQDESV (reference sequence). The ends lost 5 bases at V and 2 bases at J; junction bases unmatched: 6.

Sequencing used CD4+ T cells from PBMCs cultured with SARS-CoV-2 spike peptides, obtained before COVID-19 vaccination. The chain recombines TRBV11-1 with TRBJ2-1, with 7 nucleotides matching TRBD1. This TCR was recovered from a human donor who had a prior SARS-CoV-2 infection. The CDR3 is CASSAGTGAYNEQFF. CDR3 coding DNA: TGTGCCAGCAGCGCAGGAACAGGGGCCTACAATGAGCAGTTCTTC.